These 31 T cell receptor beta chains originate from one sample sequenced in a study of blood T cell repertoires in COVID-19. Sequenced by immunoSEQ multiplex PCR; TCRdb stores in-frame clones only, minus some. The sample consists of 200,000 to 250,000 clones, more than 80% of them appearing once. The sequencing sample was made of PBMCs or T cells enriched from blood (not recorded which). These receptors all stem from a man aged 45-65 years who had been exposed to COVID-19.

J is TRBJ2-3 and V is TRBV12-5, with D perhaps TRBD1 (6 bases). V shed 3 bases and J shed 0 bases, with 10 bases lying between them. The CDR3 covers 15 residues. Germline V lookup: CDR1 LGHNT, CDR2 FRNRAP. The CDR3 here is CASGFGGPSTDTQYF. DNA for the CDR3: TGTGCTAGTGGTTTTGGGGGCCCAAGCACAGATACGCAGTATTTT.

This chain joins TRBV18 and TRBJ2-1; 10 positions agree with TRBD2. The CDR3 runs 15 residues. Germline-derived CDR1 and CDR2 are KGHSH and LQKENI. Unmatched junction bases numbered 12, after V lost 4 bases and J lost 12 bases. The CDR3 DNA reads as TGTGCCAGCTCACAGCTAGCGGGAGATGGTGGCGGGCAGTTCTTC. Its protein is CASSQLAGDGGGQFF.

V and J are TRBV11-2 and TRBJ1-4; 8 nucleotides agree with TRBD1. The CDR3 is 13 amino acids. The ends lost 8 bases at V and 4 bases at J; junction bases unmatched: 3. Germline-derived CDR1 and CDR2 are SGHAT and FQNNGV. The CDR3 DNA sequence: TGTGCCAGCGAAGGACAGGGTAATGAAAAACTGTTTTTT. Protein product: CASEGQGNEKLFF.

The chain recombines TRBV5-1 with TRBJ2-7; 7 positions match TRBD2. V lost 4 bases, J lost 2 bases, and 6 bases stayed unmatched. There are 14 residues in the CDR3. CDR1 is SGHRS, CDR2 YFSETQ, per germline. The CDR3 reads CASSVWAGAYEQYV. CDR3 DNA sequence: TGCGCCAGCAGCGTCTGGGCGGGAGCCTACGAGCAGTACGTC.

The chain recombines TRBV5-1 with TRBJ2-1, with 10 bases lining up with TRBD1. Looked up from germline, CDR1 is SGHRS and CDR2 is YFSETQ. Germline trimming cut 4 bases from V and 6 bases from J; bases unmatched to any gene: 4. The CDR3 loop spans 14 amino acids. The CDR3 sequence is CASSNRDRGNEQFF. The CDR3 nucleotides are TGCGCCAGCAGCAACCGGGACAGGGGCAATGAGCAGTTCTTC.

The chain joins TRBV25-1 to TRBJ2-5; TRBD2 is a possible D gene (6 bases). CDR1 MGHDK and CDR2 SYGVNS come from the germline V gene. Between the trimmed V and J ends, which lost 5 bases and 5 bases, there was a span of 18 bases. The CDR3 contains 15 residues. CDR3 in DNA: TGTGCCAGCAGTCCGGGGTGGAGGGGTAGGGAGACCCAGTACTTC. It translates to CASSPGWRGRETQYF. Full variable domain (rest looked up from reference TRBV25-1 and TRBJ2-5): EADIYQTPRYLVIGTGKKITLECSQTMGHDKMYWYQQDPGMELHLIHYSYGVNSTEKGDLSSESTVSRIRTEHFPLTLESARPSHTSQYLCASSPGWRGRETQYFGPGTRLLVL.

This clone was counted between two and nine times. The V gene is TRBV28, the J gene TRBJ1-5; TRBD1 aligns across 7 bases. With V trimmed by 5 bases and J by 2 bases, 6 bases remained unmatched. Per germline, CDR1 MDHEN and CDR2 SYDVKM. The CDR3 length is 15 residues. The DNA of the CDR3 is TGTGCCAGCAGTATCAGGGGGTTAGGCAATCAGCCCCAGCATTTT. Residues: CASSIRGLGNQPQHF.

The chain carries TRBV12-3 or TRBV12-4 and TRBJ1-2; D is possibly TRBD1 (5 bases). Trimming left V 6 bases short and J 6 bases short, with 14 bases between. The CDR3 is 13 amino acids. CDR3 bases: TGTGCCAGCAGGCGGGGCTTGGATAATGGCTACACCTTC. The encoded protein is CASRRGLDNGYTF.

The gene calls are TRBV28 and TRBJ1-2; D is undetermined. The V gene's germline CDR1 is MDHEN and CDR2 SYDVKM. V shed 7 bases and J shed 2 bases, with 8 bases lying between them. This CDR3 is 12 amino acids long. The CDR3 DNA is TGTGCCAGCACCCGAGGGAACTATGGCTACACCTTC. It translates to CASTRGNYGYTF.

The rearrangement uses TRBV7-2 and TRBJ1-2, with 7 bases fitting TRBD1. V gave up 5 bases and J gave up 1 base; unmatched junction bases: 19. The V gene's germline CDR1 is SGHTA and CDR2 FQGNSA. CDR3 size: 19 residues. In nucleotides, the CDR3 is TGTGCCAGCAGCCTTCGGACAGGCACCCCACAAGGCAATAACTATGGCTACACCTTC. It encodes CASSLRTGTPQGNNYGYTF.

To note about this clone: The sample has other DNA sequences that encode this CDR3 too. The V and J genes are TRBV29-1 and TRBJ2-1; TRBD1 matches at 8 bases. This CDR3 comprises 14 residues. V lost 1 base to trimming and J lost 4 bases; unmatched junction nucleotides: 3. CDR1 and CDR2 (germline): SQVTM, ANQGSEA. The CDR3 DNA is TGCAGCGTTGAAGCAGGGGGCGGGTACAATGAGCAGTTCTTC. Protein product: CSVEAGGGYNEQFF.

CDR3 DNA: TGTGCCAGCAGCTTAGCTGGGACAGATAATGAAAAACTGTTTTTT. Its protein product is CASSLAGTDNEKLFF. This chain links TRBV7-8 with TRBJ1-4, with 7 bases matching TRBD1. V was pared by 0 bases and J by 4 bases, with 2 bases of the junction left unmatched. Germline CDR1 and CDR2: SGHVS and FQNEAQ. There are 15 residues in the CDR3. Based on the CDR3 plus reference TRBV7-8 and TRBJ1-4, the full variable domain is GAGVSQSPRYKVAKRGQDVALRCDPISGHVSLFWYQQALGQGPEFLTYFQNEAQLDKSGLPSDRFFAERPEGSVSTLKIQRTQQEDSAVYLCASSLAGTDNEKLFFGSGTQLSVL.

The chain uses TRBV10-3 and TRBJ1-2; D is possibly TRBD1 (5 bases). CDR3 length: 13 amino acids. The V end was cut by 7 bases, the J end by 1 base, with 10 bases between. Per the germline V gene, CDR1 is ENHRY and CDR2 is SYGVKD. The CDR3 bases are TGTGCCATCACGACAGCTCTTAACTATGGCTACACCTTC. Translated: CAITTALNYGYTF.

This clone was seen a single time. J is TRBJ1-5 and V is TRBV28; 9 nucleotides align to TRBD1. Germline assignment: CDR1 MDHEN and CDR2 SYDVKM. CDR3 length: 14 amino acids. Losses at the gene ends were 11 bases for V and 5 bases for J; bases not matched to a gene: 10. The CDR3 DNA is TGTGCCGCTATGGGGACAGGGTCCCATCAGCCCCAGCATTTT. This gives the protein CAAMGTGSHQPQHF.

The J gene is TRBJ1-4, the V gene TRBV10-3; D is uncertain. The CDR3 length is 13 residues. Germline V gene lookup returns CDR1 ENHRY and CDR2 SYGVKD. Trimming stripped 5 bases from V and 8 bases from J, with 12 bases between. The CDR3 bases are TGTGCCATCAGTTACAGAAGACAAGAAAAACTGTTTTTT. Its protein is CAISYRRQEKLFF.

The V and J genes are TRBV5-1 and TRBJ2-7; a possible D gene is TRBD1 (6 bases). The CDR3 sequence is 14 residues long. CDR1 is SGHRS and CDR2 is YFSETQ in the germline V gene. V was clipped by 4 bases and J by 6 bases, with 17 bases between them. In DNA, the CDR3 is TGCGCCAGCAGCCAAACGACACAGGGCGGCGAGCAGTACTTC. Its translation: CASSQTTQGGEQYF.

J is TRBJ1-4 and V is TRBV28; no clear D. The ends were cut back, 5 bases at V and 8 bases at J, with 12 bases in the middle. This CDR3 region has 13 residues. CDR1 MDHEN and CDR2 SYDVKM come from the germline V gene. For the CDR3, the DNA is TGTGCCAGCAGTCCCCGGGGAAGAGAAAAACTGTTTTTT. Translating it yields CASSPRGREKLFF.

The genes are TRBV7-3 and TRBJ2-2; a weak D match, TRBD2 (6 bases). CDR3 size: 16 residues. Germline loops: CDR1 SGHTA, CDR2 FQGTGA. Trimming cost V 2 bases and J 1 base, with 11 bases left between them. This CDR3 is CASSLGGIENTGELFF. CDR3 DNA sequence: TGTGCCAGCAGCTTAGGAGGGATCGAGAACACCGGGGAGCTGTTTTTT.

The chain couples TRBV6-2 or TRBV6-3 to TRBJ1-2; D unclear. The CDR3 contains 14 residues. The germline gives CDR1 MNHEY, CDR2 SVGEGT. The V end lost 0 bases, the J end lost 1 base, and 6 bases lay between the germline ends. The CDR3 loop is CASSYSRSNYGYTF. The CDR3 coding sequence is TGTGCCAGCAGTTACTCTCGCAGTAACTATGGCTACACCTTC.

The rearrangement joins TRBV6-5 to TRBJ1-3, with 8 bases identical to TRBD1. Trimming removed 2 bases from V and 8 bases from J; junction bases left unmatched: 8. Germline loops: CDR1 MNHEY, CDR2 SVGAGI. This CDR3 has 15 residues. The CDR3 is CASSYRTGQSDTIYF. CDR3 nucleotides: TGTGCCAGCAGTTACCGGACAGGGCAGTCGGACACCATATATTTT.

This chain links TRBV4-1 with TRBJ1-5; TRBD1 matches 10 bases. The CDR3 is made up of 17 amino acids. The V gene's germline CDR1 is MGHRA and CDR2 YSYEKL. V lost 2 bases, J lost 4 bases, and 8 bases stayed unmatched. CDR3 sequence (DNA): TGCGCCAGCAGCCAATTTAGGACAGGGGGACGAAATCAGCCCCAGCATTTT. This translates into CASSQFRTGGRNQPQHF.

This chain uses TRBV5-1 with TRBJ1-2; D call uncertain. The ends were cut back, 3 bases at V and 8 bases at J, with 20 bases in the middle. Germline V lookup: CDR1 SGHRS, CDR2 YFSETQ. The CDR3 has 15 amino acids. The CDR3 region has the DNA TGCGCCAGCAGCTCCCAAGTGGCCGCCAACGAAGGCTACACCTTC. This sequence encodes CASSSQVAANEGYTF.

This chain joins TRBV29-1 and TRBJ1-1; D is perhaps TRBD1 (5 bases). The V gene's germline CDR1 is SQVTM and CDR2 ANQGSEA. CDR3 length: 15 amino acids. With 0 bases removed from V and 3 bases from J, the gap between germline ends came to 14 bases. The DNA for the CDR3 is TGCAGCGTTGAAGATAGGCGACAGCAGGACACTGAAGCTTTCTTT. It is translated as CSVEDRRQQDTEAFF.

The J gene is TRBJ2-4, the V gene TRBV9; D gene ambiguous. CDR1 is SGDLS and CDR2 is YYNGEE in the germline V gene. Trimming took off 3 bases at V and 5 bases at J, with 12 bases between the two ends. CDR3 length: 14 amino acids. DNA for the CDR3: TGTGCCAGCAGCGCGCAAGTATCAGAAAACATTCAGTACTTC. It encodes CASSAQVSENIQYF.

The V and J genes are TRBV28 and TRBJ1-5; 7 nucleotides line up with TRBD1. Unmatched junction bases numbered 10, after V lost 8 bases and J lost 6 bases. This CDR3 is built from 14 residues. Germline-derived CDR1 and CDR2 are MDHEN and SYDVKM. The CDR3 nucleotides are TGTGCCAGCCGATCATCAGGGGGAGTTCAGCCCCAGCATTTT. Translation gives CASRSSGGVQPQHF.

V and J are TRBV29-1 and TRBJ2-1, with a possible D match to TRBD1 (6 bases). The germline CDR1 and CDR2 sequences are SQVTM and ANQGSEA. The CDR3 totals 13 residues. Trimming removed 0 bases at V and 8 bases at J, with 11 bases between. The CDR3 region has the DNA TGCAGCGTTGAAGATGGCAGGGGTGATGAGCAGTTCTTC. Its translation: CSVEDGRGDEQFF.

V gene TRBV7-3 combines with J gene TRBJ2-1, with TRBD2 matching 7 bases. The CDR3 runs to 15 residues. Germline CDR1 is SGHTA and CDR2 is FQGTGA. After removal of 2 bases from V and 8 bases from J, the junction contained 9 bases not matched to a gene. Here the CDR3 reads CASSLGGGIWDEQFF. CDR3 in DNA: TGTGCCAGCAGCTTAGGGGGAGGGATTTGGGATGAGCAGTTCTTC.

In its sample, this clone was seen a few times. This chain joins TRBV5-1 and TRBJ1-4; no clear D gene. Trimming took 4 bases from V and 4 from J, leaving 14 bases between them. The CDR3 consists of 15 residues. From germline, CDR1 is SGHRS and CDR2 YFSETQ. CDR3 protein: CASSPEAQLNEKLFF. The CDR3 bases are TGCGCCAGCAGCCCCGAGGCCCAGCTTAATGAAAAACTGTTTTTT.

The chain couples TRBV9 to TRBJ2-3; 14 bases map to TRBD2. CDR1 is SGDLS and CDR2 is YYNGEE in the germline V gene. V was pared by 4 bases and J by 3 bases, with 10 bases of the junction left unmatched. This CDR3 has 18 residues. The CDR3 region has the DNA TGTGCCAGCAGCCCGAGCAGGACTAGCGGGGGGCGTACAGATACGCAGTATTTT. Protein: CASSPSRTSGGRTDTQYF.

This chain connects TRBV6-5 to TRBJ1-2; D unresolved. The CDR3 contains 15 residues. V lost 6 bases, J lost 7 bases, and 21 bases lay in between. Per the germline V gene, CDR1 is MNHEY and CDR2 is SVGAGI. CDR3 in amino acids: CASRNPLIPGVGYTF. CDR3 coding DNA: TGTGCCAGCAGAAATCCGTTAATCCCGGGAGTTGGCTACACCTTC.

This clone was seen just once. The chain uses TRBV28 and TRBJ1-5, with 8 bases aligning to TRBD1. V was pared by 5 bases and J by 3 bases, with 24 bases of the junction left unmatched. CDR1 and CDR2 from the germline V gene are MDHEN and SYDVKM. The CDR3 is 21 amino acids. The CDR3 loop reads CASSQIRTGTGYIRDNQPQHF. As DNA, the CDR3 is TGTGCCAGCAGTCAAATACGGACCGGGACAGGATACATACGCGACAATCAGCCCCAGCATTTT. The whole variable domain, remainder taken from reference TRBV28 and TRBJ1-5, is DVKVTQSSRYLVKRTGEKVFLECVQDMDHENMFWYRQDPGLGLRLIYFSYDVKMKEKGDIPEGYSVSREKKERFSLILESASTNQTSMYLCASSQIRTGTGYIRDNQPQHFGDGTRLSIL.